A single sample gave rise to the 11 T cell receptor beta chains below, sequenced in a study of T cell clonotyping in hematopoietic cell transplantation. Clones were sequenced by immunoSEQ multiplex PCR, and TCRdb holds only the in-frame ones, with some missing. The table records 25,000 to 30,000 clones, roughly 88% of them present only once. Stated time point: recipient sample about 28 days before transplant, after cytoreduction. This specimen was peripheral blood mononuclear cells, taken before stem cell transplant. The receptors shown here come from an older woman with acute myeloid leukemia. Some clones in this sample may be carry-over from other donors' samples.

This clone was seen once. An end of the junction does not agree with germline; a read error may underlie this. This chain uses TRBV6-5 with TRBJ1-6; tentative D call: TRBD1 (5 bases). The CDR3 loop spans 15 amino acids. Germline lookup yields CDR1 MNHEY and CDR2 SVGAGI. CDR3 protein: CASSYGAGGGSPFHF. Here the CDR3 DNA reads TGTGCCAGCAGTTACGGGGCGGGAGGAGGGTCACCCTTCCACTTT.

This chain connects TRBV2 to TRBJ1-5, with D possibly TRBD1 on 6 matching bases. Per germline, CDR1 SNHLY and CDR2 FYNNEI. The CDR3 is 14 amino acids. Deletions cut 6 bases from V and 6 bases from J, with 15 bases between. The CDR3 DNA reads TGTGCCAGCAGGGGAACAGGGAATATTCAGCCCCAGCATTTT. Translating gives CASRGTGNIQPQHF.

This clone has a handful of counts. CDR3 protein: CAISESAVSYNEQFF. CDR3 nucleotides: TGTGCCATCAGTGAGTCGGCGGTGAGTTACAATGAGCAGTTCTTC. This chain uses TRBV10-3 with TRBJ2-1; no clear D. The CDR3 length is 15 residues. Trimming took off 0 bases at V and 4 bases at J, with 10 bases between the two ends. Germline V gene data show CDR1 as ENHRY and CDR2 as SYGVKD.

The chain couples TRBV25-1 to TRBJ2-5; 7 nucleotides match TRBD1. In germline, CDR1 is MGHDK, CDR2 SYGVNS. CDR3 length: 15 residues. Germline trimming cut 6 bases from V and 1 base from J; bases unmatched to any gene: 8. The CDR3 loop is CASSQGRTGQETQYF. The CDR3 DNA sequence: TGTGCCAGCAGCCAGGGGCGGACAGGCCAAGAGACCCAGTACTTC.

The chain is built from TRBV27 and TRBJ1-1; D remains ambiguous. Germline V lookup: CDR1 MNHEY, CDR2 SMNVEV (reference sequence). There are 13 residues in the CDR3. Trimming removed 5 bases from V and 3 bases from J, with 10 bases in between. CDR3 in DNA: TGTGCCAGCAGTACACTCCGGGACACTGAAGCTTTCTTT. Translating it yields CASSTLRDTEAFF.

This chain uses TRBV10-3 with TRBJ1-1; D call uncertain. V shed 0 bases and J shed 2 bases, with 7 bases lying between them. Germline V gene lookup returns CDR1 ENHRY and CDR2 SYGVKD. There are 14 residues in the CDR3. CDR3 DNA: TGTGCCATCAGTGAGTCGTGGGGAAACACTGAAGCTTTCTTT. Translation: CAISESWGNTEAFF.

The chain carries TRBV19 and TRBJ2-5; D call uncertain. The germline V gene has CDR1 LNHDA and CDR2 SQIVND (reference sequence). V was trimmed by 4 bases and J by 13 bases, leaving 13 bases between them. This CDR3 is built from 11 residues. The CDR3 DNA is TGTGCCAGTAGTAGTGGGATTCAAAGGTACTTC. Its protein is CASSSGIQRYF.

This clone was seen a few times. CDR3 amino acids: CASSRGGAQETQYF. CDR3 sequence (DNA): TGTGCCAGCAGCCGTGGGGGGGCCCAAGAGACCCAGTACTTC. The chain couples TRBV7-2 to TRBJ2-5, with D possibly TRBD2 on 7 matching bases. V lost 5 bases, J lost 1 base, and 11 bases lay in between. Germline CDR1 SGHTA, CDR2 FQGNSA. There are 14 residues in the CDR3.

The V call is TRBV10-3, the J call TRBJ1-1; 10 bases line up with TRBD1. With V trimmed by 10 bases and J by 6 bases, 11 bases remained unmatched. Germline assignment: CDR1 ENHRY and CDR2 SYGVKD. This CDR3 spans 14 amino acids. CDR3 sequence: CATEDRGGTAEAFF. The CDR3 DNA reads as TGTGCCACCGAGGACAGGGGGGGAACCGCTGAAGCTTTCTTT.

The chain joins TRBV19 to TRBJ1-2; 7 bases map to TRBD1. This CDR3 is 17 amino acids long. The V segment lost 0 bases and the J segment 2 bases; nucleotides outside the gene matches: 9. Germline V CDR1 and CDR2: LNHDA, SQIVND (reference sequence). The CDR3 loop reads CASSIDLSTGRNYGYTF. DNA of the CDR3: TGTGCCAGTAGTATAGATCTATCGACAGGGAGGAACTATGGCTACACCTTC. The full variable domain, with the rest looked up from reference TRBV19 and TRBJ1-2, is DGGITQSPKYLFRKEGQNVTLSCEQNLNHDAMYWYRQDPGQGLRLIYYSQIVNDFQKGDIAEGYSVSREKKESFPLTVTSAQKNPTAFYLCASSIDLSTGRNYGYTFGSGTRLTVV.

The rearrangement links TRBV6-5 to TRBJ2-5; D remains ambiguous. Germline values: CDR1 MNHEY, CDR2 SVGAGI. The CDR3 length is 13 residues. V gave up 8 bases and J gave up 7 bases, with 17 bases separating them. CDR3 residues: CASALSGWGTQYF. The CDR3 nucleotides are TGTGCCAGCGCCTTGTCAGGTTGGGGGACCCAGTACTTC.